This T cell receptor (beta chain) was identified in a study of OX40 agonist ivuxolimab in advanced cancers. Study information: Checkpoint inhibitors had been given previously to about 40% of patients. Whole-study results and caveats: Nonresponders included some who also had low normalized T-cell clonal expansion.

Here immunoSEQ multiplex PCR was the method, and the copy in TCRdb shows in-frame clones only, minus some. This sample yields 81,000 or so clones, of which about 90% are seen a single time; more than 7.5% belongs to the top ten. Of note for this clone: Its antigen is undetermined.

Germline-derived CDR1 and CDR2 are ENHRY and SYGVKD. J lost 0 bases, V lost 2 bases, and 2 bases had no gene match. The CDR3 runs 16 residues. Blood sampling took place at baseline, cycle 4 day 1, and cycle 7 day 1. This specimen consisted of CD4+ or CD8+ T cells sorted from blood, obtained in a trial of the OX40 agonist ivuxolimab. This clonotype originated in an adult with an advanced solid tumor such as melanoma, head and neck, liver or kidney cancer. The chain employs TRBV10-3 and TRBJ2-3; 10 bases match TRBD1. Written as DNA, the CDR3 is TGTGCCATCAGTGAGCCGGGACAGGGGAGCACAGATACGCAGTATTTT. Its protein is CAISEPGQGSTDTQYF.